This TCR beta chain emerged from a study of T cell repertoires and leukemia-associated antigens (dated by TCRdb to between 2018 and 2021). The study in broad terms: Around 16 million effective reads were obtained overall, with each sample giving about 5.1 to 6.6 million read pairs and roughly 3 to 5.0 million effective reads. In vitro peptide stimulation of healthy T cells was used with the aim of identifying the antigen recognized by a TCR Vbeta21 clone previously found in CML patients.

Study-wide findings and limitations: The antigen specificity and function of the expanded clones were not directly tested and needed further investigation. The four groups showed no significant differences in numbers of Vbeta genes (approximately 65), Jbeta genes (approximately 15), VDJ rearrangements, or unique CDR3s.

With regard to this clonotype: It lacks a known antigen. Germline and junction disagree at one end, which may indicate a read error.

TRIzol reagent was used to extract total RNA from the cultured T cells. TCRbeta libraries were amplified from RNA using 5' rapid amplification of cDNA ends (5'RACE). Before sequencing, library concentration and integrity were assessed using Qubit, an Agilent instrument, and quantitative PCR. Qualified libraries were sequenced on Illumina HiSeq or MiSeq by a commercial service provider. Under the source paper's analysis protocol: MiXCR version 1.8.2 was used to identify TCR sequences in each sample. Qualified clones required a CDR3 longer than four amino acids, an in-frame nucleotide length, and no stop codon. A read containing the complete CDR3 structure was defined as an effective read. RT-PCR with 24 Vbeta primers, GeneScan spectratyping, and Sanger sequencing were used to validate the expanded clones. The public reads were reprocessed in TCRdb via fastp at Q25 and MiXCR, keeping in-frame beta chains. Each entry merges the rows of one CDR3 protein and shows their most common DNA and genes. The V and J calls come from TCRdb's annotation, not from the publication. A total of roughly 12,000 distinct CDR3 sequences appear in this sample, around 40% of them only once. About 30% of the sample is held by the ten biggest clonotypes.

The cysteine opens and the phenylalanine closes a CDR3 of 15 amino acids. Only CDR3 DNA remains: 45 bases, in frame from the first base. CDR1 and CDR2, per the germline V gene, are SGHVS and FQNEAQ. CD3+ T cells were initially rested overnight at approximately 2.4 million cells/mL in RPMI 1640 lacking fetal bovine serum. MACS immunomagnetic beads were used, per the manufacturer's instructions, to isolate CD3+ T cells from PBMCs. Rearrangement joined TRBV7-8 to TRBJ1-4, with no reliable assignment of the D segment. Input material: CD3+ T cells sorted from blood and cultured. The TCR comes from a female donor in good health. DNA sequence: TGTGCCAGCAGCTTATCGGAAGCAACTAATGAAAGACTGTTCTTT. Translated, this is CASSLSEATNERLFF.